Sequencing of this TCR beta chain was carried out in a study of graft-versus-host responses after intestinal transplantation. Turning to the study itself: All of the recipients had induction that used anti-thymocyte globulin, then tacrolimus and steroids for around 3 years. Study findings and constraints: When patients had graft-donor T cell macrochimerism, their allografts held high graft-versus-host to host-versus-graft clonal ratios. Marrow from the recipient contained GvH clones, some of which had appeared first in ileum or blood.

About this clone: Antigen specificity is unknown.

The CDR3 runs 14 residues. V lost 0 bases, J lost 5 bases, and 8 bases lay in between. The germline gives CDR1 LNHNV, CDR2 YYDKDF (reference sequence). Clones were sequenced by immunoSEQ multiplex PCR, and TCRdb holds only the in-frame ones, with some missing. The sample has over 60,000 clones, around 86% seen once. Graft material was processed, releasing intraepithelial and lamina propria lymphocytes. The chain is built from TRBV15 and TRBJ1-5; the D is unclear. The TCR originated in a human patient who received an intestinal transplant, so some T cells may come from the graft donor. The sample consisted of ileum tissue, taken more than 350 days after transplant. CDR3 DNA: TGTGCCACCAGCAGAGAGAGGACCGATCAGCCCCAGCATTTT. This sequence encodes CATSRERTDQPQHF.